These T cell receptor beta chains were read from a single sample in a study of a mutant IDH1 vaccine in newly diagnosed glioma. TCRdb's table, derived via immunoSEQ multiplex PCR, lists solely in-frame clones and lacks some. The sample lists 20,000 to 25,000 clones, roughly 93% occurring once. Sequencing used PBMCs, obtained from a glioma patient treated with radiotherapy, temozolomide or both. Receptor source: a man aged 35-49 years with glioma. Each CDR3 is given with its conserved first and last residue.

V: TRBV28
J: TRBJ2-5
CDR3: CASSLGVLQETQYF

V: TRBV4-1
J: TRBJ1-3
CDR3: CASSQEPTRGSGNTIYF

V: TRBV27
J: TRBJ2-3
CDR3: CASGPRLAGTDTQYF

V: TRBV4-2
J: TRBJ1-3
CDR3: CASSQGQFNSGNTIYF

V: TRBV21-1
J: TRBJ1-2
CDR3: CASGTRTGGKYYGYTF

V: TRBV7-3
J: TRBJ2-5
CDR3: CASSPGLAGGPRETQYF

V: TRBV28
J: TRBJ1-4
CDR3: CASRGGIRQLFF

V: TRBV19
J: TRBJ2-3
CDR3: CASNSGPSTDTQYF

V: TRBV5-4
J: TRBJ2-1
CDR3: CASSLGAGPNEQFF

V: TRBV5-1
J: TRBJ1-1
CDR3: CASSLMTQNTEAFF

V: TRBV5-6
J: TRBJ2-3
CDR3: CASSSWTRPFTDTQYF

V: TRBV11-3
J: TRBJ2-3
CDR3: CASSYMGLVSTDTQYF

V: TRBV23-1
J: TRBJ2-1
CDR3: CASSQWERPDAPHNEQFF

V: TRBV4-1
J: TRBJ1-5
CDR3: CASSQGGYSNQPQHF

V: TRBV11-2
J: TRBJ1-3
CDR3: CASSTEDRNRGNTIYF

V: TRBV30
J: TRBJ1-4
CDR3: CAWSEIKGVGEKLFF

V: TRBV11-2
J: TRBJ2-2
CDR3: CASSRTTGELFF

V: TRBV6-6
J: TRBJ1-1
CDR3: CASSSTGTGDTEAFF

V: TRBV6-5
J: TRBJ2-5
CDR3: CASSGTGRETQYF

V: TRBV6-6
J: TRBJ1-1
CDR3: CASNPQGARTEAFF

V: TRBV19
J: TRBJ2-7
CDR3: CASSEFRGYEQYF

V: TRBV10-3
J: TRBJ1-6
CDR3: CAISEEGNSPLHF

V: TRBV5-1
J: TRBJ1-1
CDR3: CASSLGGGDTEAFF

V: TRBV15
J: TRBJ1-1
CDR3: CATSRGTVFNTEAFF

V: TRBV5-5
J: TRBJ2-3
CDR3: CASSRRGLMGTDTQYF

V: TRBV2
J: TRBJ2-3
CDR3: CASGRSVDTQYF

V: TRBV6-1
J: TRBJ1-6
CDR3: CASSDRAGLYSPLHF

V: TRBV19
J: TRBJ1-1
CDR3: CASSLSPQEAFF

V: TRBV19
J: TRBJ2-3
CDR3: CASSIEGTVSGDTQYF

V: TRBV19
J: TRBJ1-2
CDR3: CASSIDLSYGYTF

V: TRBV9
J: TRBJ2-2
CDR3: CASSVAVGRATGELFF

V: TRBV2
J: TRBJ2-7
CDR3: CASSLGQGVSEQYF

V: TRBV6-1
J: TRBJ1-4
CDR3: CASRGGEKLFF

V: TRBV7-9
J: TRBJ2-7
CDR3: CASSLARSWGEQYF

V: TRBV5-1
J: TRBJ2-3
CDR3: CASTRQGSDTQYF

V: TRBV19
J: TRBJ2-1
CDR3: CASRTSGGYNEQFF

V: TRBV6-5
J: TRBJ1-5
CDR3: CASSYGPHQPQHF